This TCR beta chain was recorded in a study of blood T cell repertoires in COVID-19. Study at large: COVID-19 samples from acute and convalescent phases originated in the United States, Italy and Spain. Sources were T cells, B-cell-depleted T cells, or PBMCs; the material itself was cDNA or gDNA.

This clone turned up a few times. Original processing notes: Scientists estimated how many nucleated cells there were by amplifying reference gene primers. Only in-frame clones appear in the TCRdb table, and some are missing; sequencing was by immunoSEQ multiplex PCR. The DNA was the basis for D and trimming; V, J and clone size are from that table. Of some 130,000 clones in the sample, roughly 78% were seen once. The CDR3 runs to 14 residues. Germline CDR1 reads SEHNR; CDR2 reads FQNEAQ (reference sequence). With V trimmed by 5 bases and J by 5 bases, 6 bases remained unmatched. V and J are TRBV7-9 and TRBJ2-5; TRBD1 agrees at 9 bases. Specimen: peripheral blood. The origin of this receptor is a man in his 60s with acute or convalescent COVID-19. The CDR3, as DNA: TGTGCCAGCAGCCCTGGACAGGGGCGGGAGACCCAGTACTTC. Translated: CASSPGQGRETQYF.